The clone carrying this T cell receptor beta chain turned up a few times. The length of the CDR3 is 15 residues. Unmatched junction bases numbered 5, after V lost 6 bases and J lost 0 bases. Germline CDR1 LGHNT, CDR2 FRNRAP. This sample stems from a study of T cell repertoires in cytomegalovirus infection. TCRdb re-called the reads with MiXCR, one entry per CDR3 protein. The data show about 530,000 distinct CDR3 sequences, 26% seen once. The sample was PBMCs. This sequence originates from a human donor in good health (CMV status not recorded). Some clones in this sample may be carry-over from other donors' samples. This chain links TRBV12-5 with TRBJ1-5, with 7 bases that match TRBD1. The CDR3 sequence: CASGDGTDSNQPQHF. DNA of the CDR3: TGTGCTAGTGGCGACGGGACAGATAGCAATCAGCCCCAGCATTTT.